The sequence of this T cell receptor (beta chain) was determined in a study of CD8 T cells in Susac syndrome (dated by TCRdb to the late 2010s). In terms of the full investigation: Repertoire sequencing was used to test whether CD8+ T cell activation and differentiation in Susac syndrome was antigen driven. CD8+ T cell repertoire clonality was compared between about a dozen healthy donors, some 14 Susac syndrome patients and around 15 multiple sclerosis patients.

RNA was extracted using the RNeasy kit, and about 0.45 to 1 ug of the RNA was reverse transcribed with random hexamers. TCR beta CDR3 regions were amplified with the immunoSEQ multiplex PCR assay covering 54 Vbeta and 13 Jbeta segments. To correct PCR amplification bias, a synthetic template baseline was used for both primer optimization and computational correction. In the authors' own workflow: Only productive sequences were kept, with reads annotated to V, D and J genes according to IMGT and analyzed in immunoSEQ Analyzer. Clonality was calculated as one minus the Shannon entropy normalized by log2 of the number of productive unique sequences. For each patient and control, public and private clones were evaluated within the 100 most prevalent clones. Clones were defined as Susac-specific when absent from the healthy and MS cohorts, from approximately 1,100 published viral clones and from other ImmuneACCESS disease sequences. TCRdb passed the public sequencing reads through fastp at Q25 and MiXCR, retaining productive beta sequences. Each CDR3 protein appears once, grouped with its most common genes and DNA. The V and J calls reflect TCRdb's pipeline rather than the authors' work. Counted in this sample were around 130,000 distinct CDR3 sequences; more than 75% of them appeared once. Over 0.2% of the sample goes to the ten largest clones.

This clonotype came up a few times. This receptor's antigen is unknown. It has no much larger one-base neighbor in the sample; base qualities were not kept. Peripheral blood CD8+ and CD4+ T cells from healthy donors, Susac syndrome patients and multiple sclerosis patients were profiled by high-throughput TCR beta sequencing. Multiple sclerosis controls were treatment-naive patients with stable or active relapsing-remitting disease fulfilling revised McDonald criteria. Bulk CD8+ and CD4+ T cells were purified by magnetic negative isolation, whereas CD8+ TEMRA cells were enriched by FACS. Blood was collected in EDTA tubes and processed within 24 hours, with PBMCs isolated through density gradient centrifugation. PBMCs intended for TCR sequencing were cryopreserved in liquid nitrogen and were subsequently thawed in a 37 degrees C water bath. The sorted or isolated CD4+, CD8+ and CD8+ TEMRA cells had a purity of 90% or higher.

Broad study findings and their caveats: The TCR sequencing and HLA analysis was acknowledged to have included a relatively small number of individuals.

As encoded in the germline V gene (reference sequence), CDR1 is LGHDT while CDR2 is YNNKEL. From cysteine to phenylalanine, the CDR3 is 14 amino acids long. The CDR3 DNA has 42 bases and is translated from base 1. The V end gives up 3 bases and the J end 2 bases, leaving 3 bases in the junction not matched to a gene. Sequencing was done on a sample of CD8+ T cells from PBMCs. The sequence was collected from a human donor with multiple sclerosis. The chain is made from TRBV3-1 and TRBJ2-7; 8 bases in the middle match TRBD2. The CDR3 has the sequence CASSQVAGTYEQYF. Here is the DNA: TGTGCCAGCAGCCAGGTAGCGGGAACCTACGAGCAGTACTTC.